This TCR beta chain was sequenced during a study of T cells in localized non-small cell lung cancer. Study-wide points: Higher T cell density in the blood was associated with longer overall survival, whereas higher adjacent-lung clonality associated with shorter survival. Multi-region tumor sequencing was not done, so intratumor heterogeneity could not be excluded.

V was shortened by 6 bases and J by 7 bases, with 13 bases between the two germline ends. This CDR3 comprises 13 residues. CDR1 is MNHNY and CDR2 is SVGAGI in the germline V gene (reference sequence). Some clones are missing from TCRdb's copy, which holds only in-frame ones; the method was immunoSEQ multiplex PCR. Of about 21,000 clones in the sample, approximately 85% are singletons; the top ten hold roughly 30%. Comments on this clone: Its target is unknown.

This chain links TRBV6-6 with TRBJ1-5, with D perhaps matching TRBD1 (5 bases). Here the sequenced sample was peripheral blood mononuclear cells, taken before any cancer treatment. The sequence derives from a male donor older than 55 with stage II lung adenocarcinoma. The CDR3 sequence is CASRAGREQPQHF. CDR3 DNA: TGTGCCAGCAGGGCAGGGCGGGAGCAGCCCCAGCATTTT.